This TCR beta chain comes out of a study of cytomegalovirus exposure and HLA in healthy donors. General study findings and limits: Researchers catalogued 164 TCR beta chains as cytomegalovirus-associated. Most of the CMV-associated TCR beta chains (in a later analysis) appeared to be HLA-restricted.

Both 60 Vbeta primers and 13 Jbeta primers went into the PCR. As processed by the authors: An analysis performed later counted around 80 million unique TCR beta chains (roughly 11 million of them shared). Data came from immunoSEQ multiplex PCR; TCRdb stores just in-frame clones and leaves some out. V, J and clone size are taken as reported in that table, and D and trimming were inferred from the DNA itself. The table records 150,000 or so clones, 60% to 85% of them present only once. A remark on this clone: The antigen remains unidentified.

Germline CDR1 SGHNT, CDR2 YYREEE (reference sequence). The CDR3 has 15 residues. V dropped 4 bases and J dropped 4; count of bases not matched to a gene: 6. The sequenced sample consisted of PBMCs. The V call is TRBV5-4, the J call TRBJ2-7; 12 bases are shared with TRBD2. The source is a man between 25 and 39 years old in good health and CMV-seronegative. Here the CDR3 DNA reads TGTGCCAGCAGCACCCGACTAGCGGGAGATTACGAGCAGTACTTC. This sequence encodes CASSTRLAGDYEQYF.